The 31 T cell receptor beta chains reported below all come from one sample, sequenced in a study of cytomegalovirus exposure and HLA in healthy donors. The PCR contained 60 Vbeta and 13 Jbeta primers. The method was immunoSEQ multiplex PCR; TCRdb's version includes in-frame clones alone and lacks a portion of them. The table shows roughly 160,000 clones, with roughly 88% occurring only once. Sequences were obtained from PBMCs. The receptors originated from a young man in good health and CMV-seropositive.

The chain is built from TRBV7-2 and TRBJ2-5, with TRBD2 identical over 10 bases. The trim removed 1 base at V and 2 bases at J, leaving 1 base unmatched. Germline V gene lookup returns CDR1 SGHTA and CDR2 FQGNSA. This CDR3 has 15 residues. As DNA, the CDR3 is TGTGCCAGCAGCTTAGTAGCGGGGGGACAAGAGACCCAGTACTTC. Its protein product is CASSLVAGGQETQYF.

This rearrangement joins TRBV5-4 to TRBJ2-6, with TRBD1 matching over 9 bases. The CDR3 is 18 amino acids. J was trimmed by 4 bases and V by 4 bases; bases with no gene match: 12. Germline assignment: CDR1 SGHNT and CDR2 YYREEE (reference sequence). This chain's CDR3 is CASSVADRGFEGANVLTF. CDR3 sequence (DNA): TGTGCCAGCAGCGTGGCGGACAGGGGATTCGAAGGGGCCAACGTCCTGACTTTC. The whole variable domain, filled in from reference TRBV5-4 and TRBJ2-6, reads ETGVTQSPTHLIKTRGQQVTLRCSSQSGHNTVSWYQQALGQGPQFIFQYYREEENGRGNFPPRFSGLQFPNYSSELNVNALELDDSALYLCASSVADRGFEGANVLTFGAGSRLTVL.

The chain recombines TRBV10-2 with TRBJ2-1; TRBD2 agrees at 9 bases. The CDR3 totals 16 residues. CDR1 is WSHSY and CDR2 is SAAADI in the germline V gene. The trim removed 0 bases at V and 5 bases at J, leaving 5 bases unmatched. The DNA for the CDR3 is TGCGCCAGCAGTGAGTCGAGCGGGGGGACTAACAATGAGCAGTTCTTC. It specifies CASSESSGGTNNEQFF.

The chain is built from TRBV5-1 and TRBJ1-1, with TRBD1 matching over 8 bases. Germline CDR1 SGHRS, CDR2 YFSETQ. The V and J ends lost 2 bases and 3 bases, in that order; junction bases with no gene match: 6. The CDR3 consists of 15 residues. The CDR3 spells CASSLQGGWHTEAFF. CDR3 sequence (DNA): TGCGCCAGCAGCTTACAGGGGGGATGGCACACTGAAGCTTTCTTT.

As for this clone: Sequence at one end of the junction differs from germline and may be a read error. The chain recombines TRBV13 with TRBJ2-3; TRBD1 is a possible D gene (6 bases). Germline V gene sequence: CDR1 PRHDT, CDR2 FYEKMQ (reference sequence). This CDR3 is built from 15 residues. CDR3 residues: CASSIGEGTIDTQYF. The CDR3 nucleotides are TGTGCCAGCAGCATAGGAGAGGGGACAATCGATACGCAGTATTTT. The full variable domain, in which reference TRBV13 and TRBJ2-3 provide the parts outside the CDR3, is AAGVIQSPRHLIKEKRETATLKCYPIPRHDTVYWYQQGPGQDPQFLISFYEKMQSDKGSIPDRFSAQQFSDYHSELNMSSLELGDSALYFCASSIGEGTIDTQYFGPGTRLTVL.

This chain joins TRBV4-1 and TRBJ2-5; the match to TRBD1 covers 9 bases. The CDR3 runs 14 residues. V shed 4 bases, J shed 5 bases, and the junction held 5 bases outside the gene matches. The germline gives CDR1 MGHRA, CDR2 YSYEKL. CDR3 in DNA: TGCGCCAGCAGCCCGCGACAGGGGGTCGAGACCCAGTACTTC. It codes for CASSPRQGVETQYF.

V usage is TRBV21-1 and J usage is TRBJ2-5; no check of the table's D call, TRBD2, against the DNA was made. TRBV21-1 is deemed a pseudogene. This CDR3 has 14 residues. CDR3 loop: CARQVPGNQETQYF. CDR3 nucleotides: TGTGCCAGACAAGTCCCGGGGAACCAAGAGACCCAGTACTTC.

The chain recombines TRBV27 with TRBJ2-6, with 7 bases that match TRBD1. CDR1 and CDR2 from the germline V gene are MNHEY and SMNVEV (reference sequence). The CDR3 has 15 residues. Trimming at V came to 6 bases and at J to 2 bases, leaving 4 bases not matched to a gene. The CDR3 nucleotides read TGTGCCAGCAGGGACAGGATAGCTGGGGCCAACGTCCTGACTTTC. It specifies CASRDRIAGANVLTF.

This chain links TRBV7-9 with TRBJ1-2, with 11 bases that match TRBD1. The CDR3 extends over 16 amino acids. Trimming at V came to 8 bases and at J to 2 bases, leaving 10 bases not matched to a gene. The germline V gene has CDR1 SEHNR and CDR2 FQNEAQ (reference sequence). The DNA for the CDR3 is TGTGCCAGCCTAGGGTCCCGGACAGGGGGCAACTATGGCTACACCTTC. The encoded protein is CASLGSRTGGNYGYTF.

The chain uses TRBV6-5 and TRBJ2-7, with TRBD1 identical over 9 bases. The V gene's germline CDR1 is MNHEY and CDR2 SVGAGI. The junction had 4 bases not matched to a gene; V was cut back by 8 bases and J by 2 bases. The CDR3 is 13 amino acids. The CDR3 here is CASRRQGAYEQYF. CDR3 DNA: TGTGCCAGCCGGAGACAGGGGGCCTACGAGCAGTACTTC.

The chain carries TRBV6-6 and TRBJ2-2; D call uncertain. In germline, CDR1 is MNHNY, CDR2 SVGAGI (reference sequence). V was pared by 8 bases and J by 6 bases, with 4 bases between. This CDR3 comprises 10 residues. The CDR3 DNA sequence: TGTGCCAGCGGGCCCGGGGAGCTGTTTTTT. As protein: CASGPGELFF.

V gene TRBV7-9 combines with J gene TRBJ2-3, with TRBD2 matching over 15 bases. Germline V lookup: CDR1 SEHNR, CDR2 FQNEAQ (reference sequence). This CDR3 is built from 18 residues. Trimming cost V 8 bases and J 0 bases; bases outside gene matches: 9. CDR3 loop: CASHGTSGGRPSTDTQYF. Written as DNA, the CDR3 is TGTGCCAGCCACGGGACTAGCGGGGGGCGCCCAAGCACAGATACGCAGTATTTT.

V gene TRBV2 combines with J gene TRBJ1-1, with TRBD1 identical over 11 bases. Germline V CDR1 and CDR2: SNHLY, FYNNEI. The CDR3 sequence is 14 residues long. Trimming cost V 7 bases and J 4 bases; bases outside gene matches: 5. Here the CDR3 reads CASTWTGGLTEAFF. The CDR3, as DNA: TGTGCCAGCACCTGGACAGGGGGCCTCACTGAAGCTTTCTTT.

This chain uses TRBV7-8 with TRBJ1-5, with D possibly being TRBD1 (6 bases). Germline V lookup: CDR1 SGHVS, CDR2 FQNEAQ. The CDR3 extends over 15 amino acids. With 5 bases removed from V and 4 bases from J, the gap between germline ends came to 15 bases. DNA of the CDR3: TGTGCCAGCAGCGTGCAGGGGCAGGGTAATCAGCCCCAGCATTTT. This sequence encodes CASSVQGQGNQPQHF.

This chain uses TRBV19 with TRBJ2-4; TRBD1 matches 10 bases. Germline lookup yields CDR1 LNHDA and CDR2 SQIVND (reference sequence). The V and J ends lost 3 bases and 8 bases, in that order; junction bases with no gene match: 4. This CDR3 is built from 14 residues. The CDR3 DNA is TGTGCCAGTAGTATTCTGGACAGGGGGGACATTCAGTACTTC. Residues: CASSILDRGDIQYF.

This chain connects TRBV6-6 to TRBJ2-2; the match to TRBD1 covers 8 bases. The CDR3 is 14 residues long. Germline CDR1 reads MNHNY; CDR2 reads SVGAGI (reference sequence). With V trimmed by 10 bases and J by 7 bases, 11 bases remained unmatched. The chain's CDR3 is CATQSQGAVGELFF. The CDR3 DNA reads TGTGCCACTCAAAGCCAGGGGGCGGTCGGGGAGCTGTTTTTT.

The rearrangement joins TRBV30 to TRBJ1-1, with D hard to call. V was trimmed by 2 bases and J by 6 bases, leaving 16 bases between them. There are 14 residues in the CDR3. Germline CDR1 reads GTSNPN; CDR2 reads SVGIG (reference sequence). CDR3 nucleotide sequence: TGTGCCTGGAGTAGACGGAGGCTTGGGCCTGAAGCTTTCTTT. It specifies CAWSRRRLGPEAFF.

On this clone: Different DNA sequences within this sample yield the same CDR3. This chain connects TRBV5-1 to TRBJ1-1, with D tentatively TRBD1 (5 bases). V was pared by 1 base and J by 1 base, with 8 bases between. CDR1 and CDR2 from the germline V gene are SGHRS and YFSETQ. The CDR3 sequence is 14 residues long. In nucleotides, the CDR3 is TGCGCCAGCAGCTTGTCCGGGGGGAACACTGAAGCTTTCTTT. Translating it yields CASSLSGGNTEAFF.

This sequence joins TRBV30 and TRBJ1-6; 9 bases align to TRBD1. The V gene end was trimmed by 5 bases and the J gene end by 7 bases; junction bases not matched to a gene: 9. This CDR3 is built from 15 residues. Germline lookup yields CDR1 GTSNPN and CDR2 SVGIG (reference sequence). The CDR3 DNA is TGTGCCTGGTCCCCCGGGACAGGGACGAATTCACCCCTCCACTTT. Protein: CAWSPGTGTNSPLHF.

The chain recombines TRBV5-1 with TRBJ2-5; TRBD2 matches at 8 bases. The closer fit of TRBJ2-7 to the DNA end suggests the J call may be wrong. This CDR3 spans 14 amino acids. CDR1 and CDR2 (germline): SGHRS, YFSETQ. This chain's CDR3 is CASSRSGGVYEQYF. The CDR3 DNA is TGCGCCAGCAGCCGCAGCGGGGGAGTCTACGAGCAGTACTTC.

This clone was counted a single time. The CDR3: CASSEWPNQETQYF. The CDR3 DNA reads TGCGCCAGCAGTGAATGGCCGAACCAAGAGACCCAGTACTTC. The chain has TRBV10-1 and TRBJ2-5; D unclear. The CDR3 is 14 amino acids. With 3 bases removed from V and 0 bases from J, the gap between germline ends came to 8 bases. Germline V CDR1 and CDR2: WNHNN, SYGVQD (reference sequence).

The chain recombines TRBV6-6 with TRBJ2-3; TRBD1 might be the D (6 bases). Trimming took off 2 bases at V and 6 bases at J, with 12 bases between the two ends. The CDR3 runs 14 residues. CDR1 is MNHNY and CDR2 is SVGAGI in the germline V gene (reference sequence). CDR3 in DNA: TGTGCCAGCAGTTACCTGGGGGCATCGGATACGCAGTATTTT. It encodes CASSYLGASDTQYF.

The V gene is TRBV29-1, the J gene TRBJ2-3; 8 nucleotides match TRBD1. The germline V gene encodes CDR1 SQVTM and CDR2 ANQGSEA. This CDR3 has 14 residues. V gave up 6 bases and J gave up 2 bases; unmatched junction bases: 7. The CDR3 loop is CSVRQGPPTDTQYF. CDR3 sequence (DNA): TGCAGCGTACGACAGGGGCCCCCCACAGATACGCAGTATTTT.

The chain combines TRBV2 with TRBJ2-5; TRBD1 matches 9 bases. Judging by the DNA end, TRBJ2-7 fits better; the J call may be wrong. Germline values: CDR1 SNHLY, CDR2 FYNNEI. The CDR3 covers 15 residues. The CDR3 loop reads CASRGHDRGTYEQYF. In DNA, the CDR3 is TGTGCCAGCAGAGGCCATGACAGGGGGACCTACGAGCAGTACTTC.

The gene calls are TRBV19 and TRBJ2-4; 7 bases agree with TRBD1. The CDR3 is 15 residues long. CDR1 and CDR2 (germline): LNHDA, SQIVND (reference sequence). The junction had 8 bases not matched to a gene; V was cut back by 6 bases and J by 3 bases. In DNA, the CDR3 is TGTGCCAGTAGGCTTGACAGGGAAGGCAAAAACATTCAGTACTTC. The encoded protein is CASRLDREGKNIQYF.

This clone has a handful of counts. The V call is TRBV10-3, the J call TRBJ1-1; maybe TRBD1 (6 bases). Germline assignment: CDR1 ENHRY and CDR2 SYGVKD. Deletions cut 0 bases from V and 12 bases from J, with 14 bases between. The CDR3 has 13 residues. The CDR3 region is CAISESVGRGPFF. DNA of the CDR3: TGTGCCATCAGTGAGTCGGTAGGCAGGGGACCTTTCTTT.

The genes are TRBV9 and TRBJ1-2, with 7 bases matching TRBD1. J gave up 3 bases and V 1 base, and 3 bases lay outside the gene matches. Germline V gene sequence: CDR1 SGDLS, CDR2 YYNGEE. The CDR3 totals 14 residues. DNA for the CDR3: TGTGCCAGCAGCGTAAGGGGGCTTGACTATGGCTACACCTTC. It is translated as CASSVRGLDYGYTF.

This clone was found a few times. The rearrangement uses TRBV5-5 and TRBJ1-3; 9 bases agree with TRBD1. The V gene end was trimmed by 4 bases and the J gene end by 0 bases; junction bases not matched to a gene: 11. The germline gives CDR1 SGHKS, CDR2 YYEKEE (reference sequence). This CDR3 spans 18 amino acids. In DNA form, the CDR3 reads TGTGCCAGCAGCCGCAAACAGGGGGCCACGAGCTCTGGAAACACCATATATTTT. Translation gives CASSRKQGATSSGNTIYF.

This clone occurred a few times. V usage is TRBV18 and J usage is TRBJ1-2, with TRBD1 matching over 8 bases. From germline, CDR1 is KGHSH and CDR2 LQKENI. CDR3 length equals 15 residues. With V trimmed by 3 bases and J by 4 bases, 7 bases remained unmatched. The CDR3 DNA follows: TGTGCCAGCTCACCCGGGACAGGACCCGTCTATGGCTACACCTTC. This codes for CASSPGTGPVYGYTF.

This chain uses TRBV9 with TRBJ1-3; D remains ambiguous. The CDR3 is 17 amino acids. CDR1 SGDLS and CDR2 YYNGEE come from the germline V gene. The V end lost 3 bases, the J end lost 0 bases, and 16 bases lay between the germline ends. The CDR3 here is CASSEASPVFSGNTIYF. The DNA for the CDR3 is TGTGCCAGCAGCGAGGCTAGTCCCGTCTTCTCTGGAAACACCATATATTTT.

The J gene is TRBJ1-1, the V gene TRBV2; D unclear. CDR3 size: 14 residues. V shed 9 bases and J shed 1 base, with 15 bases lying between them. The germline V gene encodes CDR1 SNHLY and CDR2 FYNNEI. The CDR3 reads CARNQYVRNTEAFF. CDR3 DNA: TGTGCCAGGAACCAGTATGTCAGGAACACTGAAGCTTTCTTT.